This T cell receptor beta chain appears in the sequencing data of a study of CDR3 diversity in severe acne. There are 15 residues in the CDR3. Germline loops: CDR1 SGHDT, CDR2 YYEEEE. The junction had 9 bases not matched to a gene; V was cut back by 2 bases and J by 7 bases. Each CDR3 protein gets one entry after TCRdb re-called the PCR reads with MiXCR. The repertoire has fewer than 100,000 distinct CDR3 sequences, roughly 51% of them found once; the top ten carry roughly an eighth. There are a few counts of this clonotype. The source of this sequence is a male donor in good health, without acne. The chain has TRBV5-6 and TRBJ1-1; 9 positions agree with TRBD1. Sequenced material: blood. The CDR3 nucleotides are TGTGCCAGCAGCTTTGGGGACAGGGCCTACAATGAAGCTTTCTTT. It specifies CASSFGDRAYNEAFF.